A selection of T cell receptor beta chains follows, all from one sample in a study of T cells in Graves' hyperthyroidism and ophthalmopathy. TCRdb re-called the multiplex PCR reads through MiXCR, storing one row per CDR3 protein. The sample includes roughly 510,000 distinct CDR3 sequences, 40% to 50% of them seen just once. The sample comprised peripheral blood or thyroid tissue (not recorded which). These receptors all stem from an adult woman with Graves' disease, either hyperthyroidism or ophthalmopathy (not recorded which). Each CDR3 is given with its conserved first and last residue. A D gene is named only where the DNA matches it firmly. Clone size is stated in some rows and not others, as once, few, many or a class when expanded.

V: TRBV7-6
D: TRBD1
J: TRBJ2-7
size: once
DNA: TGTGCCAGCAGCCTAGGACAGGGGGCGACGTACTACGAGCAGTACTTC
CDR3: CASSLGQGATYYEQYF

V: TRBV7-2
D: TRBD2
J: TRBJ2-7
size: many
DNA: TGTGCCAGCAGCTTAGTGTTGGGGGGGTACGAGCAGTACTTC
CDR3: CASSLVLGGYEQYF

V: TRBV20-1
D: .
J: TRBJ1-1
size: many
DNA: TGCAGTGCTAGCGACAGCCCCACTGAAGCTTTCTTT
CDR3: CSASDSPTEAFF

V: TRBV7-8
D: .
J: TRBJ2-5
size: many
DNA: TGTGCCAGCAGCTTAGTCGGGGCACCCCAAGAGACCCAGTACTTC
CDR3: CASSLVGAPQETQYF

V: TRBV7-9
D: .
J: TRBJ2-7
size: few
DNA: TGTGCCAGCAGCTTACGAGGACAGCCCTCCTACGAGCAGTACTTC
CDR3: CASSLRGQPSYEQYF

V: TRBV9
D: TRBD2
J: TRBJ2-7
size: many
DNA: TGTGCCAGCAGCGTGGGGGCACTAGCGGGAGCCTCCTACGAGCAGTACTTC
CDR3: CASSVGALAGASYEQYF

V: TRBV4-2
D: TRBD2
J: TRBJ2-7
size: .
DNA: TGTGCCAGCAGCCAAGATGGGGGTAGCGGGAGTTCCTACGAGCAGTACTTC
CDR3: CASSQDGGSGSSYEQYF

V: TRBV11-2
D: TRBD2
J: TRBJ2-2
size: .
DNA: TGTGCCAGCAGACTAGCGGTAGCGAACACCGGGGAGCTGTTTTTT
CDR3: CASRLAVANTGELFF

V: TRBV19
D: .
J: TRBJ1-5
size: .
DNA: TGTGCCAGTAGTATCACGGGAATGGGCAGGGGTAGACGTAGCAATCAGCCCCAGCATTTT
CDR3: CASSITGMGRGRRSNQPQHF

V: TRBV29-1
D: TRBD2
J: TRBJ2-2
size: few
DNA: TGCAGCGTCACCGGGACTAGCGGGAGCTATAACACCGGGGAGCTGTTTTTT
CDR3: CSVTGTSGSYNTGELFF

V: TRBV10-2
D: .
J: TRBJ2-7
size: .
DNA: TGCGCCAGCAGTGATAGGCCTAGCGAGCAGTACTTC
CDR3: CASSDRPSEQYF

V: TRBV2
D: TRBD1
J: TRBJ2-6
size: .
DNA: TGTGCCATCTGGACAGGGGTCTACTCTGGGGCCAACGTCCTGACTTTC
CDR3: CAIWTGVYSGANVLTF

V: TRBV7-7
D: .
J: TRBJ2-5
size: few
DNA: TGTGCCAGCAGGGGGATGGGGGAAGAGACCCAGTACTTC
CDR3: CASRGMGEETQYF

V: TRBV10-3
D: .
J: TRBJ2-2
size: .
DNA: TGTGCCATCAGTGAACAAGGGGGTACCGGGGAGCTGTTTTTT
CDR3: CAISEQGGTGELFF

V: TRBV29-1
D: .
J: TRBJ1-2
size: .
DNA: TGCAGCGCTGAAATCAACATTGCGAACTATGGCTACACCTTC
CDR3: CSAEINIANYGYTF

V: TRBV10-3
D: .
J: TRBJ2-5
size: .
DNA: TGTGCCATCAGTGAGGAGGGGGCCCAGTACTTC
CDR3: CAISEEGAQYF

V: TRBV7-2
D: .
J: TRBJ1-2
size: .
DNA: TGTGCCAGCAGCTTAGTAATGCAGGACTACACCTTC
CDR3: CASSLVMQDYTF

V: TRBV19
D: .
J: TRBJ1-1
size: .
DNA: TGTGCCAGTAGTAGTCGGCAGGGGACCACTGAAGCTTTCTTT
CDR3: CASSSRQGTTEAFF

V: TRBV5-1
D: TRBD1
J: TRBJ1-1
size: .
DNA: TGCGCCAGCAGCTTGACCGGGACAGGGAACACTGAAGCTTTCTTT
CDR3: CASSLTGTGNTEAFF

V: TRBV7-3
D: .
J: TRBJ1-6
size: .
DNA: TGTGCCAGCGGCTTAGTTCGGGCATCACCCCTCCACTTT
CDR3: CASGLVRASPLHF